The sequence of this TCR beta chain was determined in a study of blood T cell repertoires in COVID-19. Overall study: Acute and convalescent COVID-19 samples came from the United States, Italy and Spain.

This clone was seen a handful of times. How the authors handled the data: Researchers report that nucleated cell counts were estimated from reference gene primer amplification. The table came from immunoSEQ multiplex PCR; TCRdb's copy has only in-frame clones and leaves some out. V, J and clone size are those of that table, while D and trimming were read from the DNA. The sample lists about 190,000 clones, roughly 90% occurring once. V dropped 3 bases and J dropped 0 bases, with 6 bases sitting between them. The CDR3 runs 15 residues. Germline CDR1 is SGHAT and CDR2 is FQNNGV. The sample comprised peripheral blood. The chain has TRBV11-2 and TRBJ2-6, with D possibly being TRBD2 (6 bases). The receptor was isolated from a man aged 18 to 29 with active or convalescent COVID-19. The CDR3 reads CASSFGGSGANVLTF. DNA for the CDR3: TGTGCCAGCAGCTTCGGGGGCTCTGGGGCCAACGTCCTGACTTTC.